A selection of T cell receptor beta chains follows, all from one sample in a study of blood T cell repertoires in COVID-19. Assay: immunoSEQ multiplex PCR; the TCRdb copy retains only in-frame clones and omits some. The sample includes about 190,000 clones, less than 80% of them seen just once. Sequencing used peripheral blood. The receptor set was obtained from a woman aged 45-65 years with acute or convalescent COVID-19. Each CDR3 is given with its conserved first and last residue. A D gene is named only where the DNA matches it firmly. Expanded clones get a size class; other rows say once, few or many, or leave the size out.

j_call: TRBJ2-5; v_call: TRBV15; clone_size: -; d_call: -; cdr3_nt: TGTGCCACCAGCAGAGATCGAGCAGAGACCCAGTACTTC; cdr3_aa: CATSRDRAETQYF
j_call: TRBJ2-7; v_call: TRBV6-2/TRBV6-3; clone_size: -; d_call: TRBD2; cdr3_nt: TGTGCCAGCAGTTACCCGTGGACTAGCGGGAGGAGCTCCTACGAGCAGTACTTC; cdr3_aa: CASSYPWTSGRSSYEQYF
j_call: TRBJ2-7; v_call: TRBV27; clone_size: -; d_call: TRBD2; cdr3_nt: TGTGCCAGCAGTTCTGTAGCGGGAGGCAACTACGAGCAGTACTTC; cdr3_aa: CASSSVAGGNYEQYF
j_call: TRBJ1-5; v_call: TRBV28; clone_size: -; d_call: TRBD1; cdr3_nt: TGTGCCAGCAGTCCTTGGCAGGGGGATATTCAGCCCCAGCATTTT; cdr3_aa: CASSPWQGDIQPQHF
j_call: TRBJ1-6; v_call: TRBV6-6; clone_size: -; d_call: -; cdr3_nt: TGTGCCAGCATCACACAGGGCTCCTATAATTCACCCCTCCACTTT; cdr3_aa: CASITQGSYNSPLHF
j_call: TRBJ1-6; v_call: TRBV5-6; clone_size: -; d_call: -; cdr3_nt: TGTGCCAGCAGCTTGTTAGGAACCAGGGCTTCACCCCTCCACTTT; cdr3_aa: CASSLLGTRASPLHF
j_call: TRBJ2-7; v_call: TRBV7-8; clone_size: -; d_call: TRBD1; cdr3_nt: TGTGCCAGCAGCTCTGGCCGGGACAGCCGCCTGTACGAGCAGTACTTC; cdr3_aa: CASSSGRDSRLYEQYF
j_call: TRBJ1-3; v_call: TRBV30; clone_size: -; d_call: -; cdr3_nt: TGTGCCTGGAGTCACGGAGGGGCTGGAAACACCATATATTTT; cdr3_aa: CAWSHGGAGNTIYF
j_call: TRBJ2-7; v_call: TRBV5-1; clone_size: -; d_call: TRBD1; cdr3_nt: TGCGCCAGCAGCTTGGGGGGACCGGACAGGGGTCCGTACTTC; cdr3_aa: CASSLGGPDRGPYF
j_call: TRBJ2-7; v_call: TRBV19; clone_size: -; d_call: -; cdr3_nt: TGTGCCAGTAGTCCTGGAACAGGCTACGAGCAGTACTTC; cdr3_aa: CASSPGTGYEQYF
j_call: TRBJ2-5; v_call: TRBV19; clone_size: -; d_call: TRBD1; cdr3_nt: TGTGCCAGTAGTACCGACAGGGTGGTCGGGGAGACCCAGTACTTC; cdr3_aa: CASSTDRVVGETQYF
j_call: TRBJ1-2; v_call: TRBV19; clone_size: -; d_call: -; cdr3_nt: TGTGCCAGTAGTAAAGGCGGGGGCGTCTACTATGGCTACACCTTC; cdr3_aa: CASSKGGGVYYGYTF
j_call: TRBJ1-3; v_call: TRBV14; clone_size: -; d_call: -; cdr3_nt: TGTGCCAGCAGCCAAGAAAGCGGGACTGGAAACACCATATATTTT; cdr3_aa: CASSQESGTGNTIYF
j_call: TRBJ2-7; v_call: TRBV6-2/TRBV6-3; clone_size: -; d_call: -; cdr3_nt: TGTGCCAGCAGTTACGCAGGGGCGATTCGGTTCGAGCAGTACTTC; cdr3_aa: CASSYAGAIRFEQYF
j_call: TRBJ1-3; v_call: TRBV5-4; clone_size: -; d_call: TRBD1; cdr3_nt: TGTGCCAGCAGCTTGGGACAGGGGACTACTGGAAACACCATATATTTT; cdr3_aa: CASSLGQGTTGNTIYF
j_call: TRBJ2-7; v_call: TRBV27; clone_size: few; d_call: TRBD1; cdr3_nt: TGTGCCAGCAGTCCCCGGGACAGGGGCAACGAGCAGTACTTC; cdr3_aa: CASSPRDRGNEQYF
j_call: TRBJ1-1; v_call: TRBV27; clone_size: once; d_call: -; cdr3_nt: TGTGCCAGCACAGGGTTCACTGAAGCTTTCTTT; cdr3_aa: CASTGFTEAFF
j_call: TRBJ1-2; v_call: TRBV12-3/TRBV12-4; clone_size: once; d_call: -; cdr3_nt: TGTGCCAGCAAATTGGGGGGTAGTGGCTACACCTTC; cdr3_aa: CASKLGGSGYTF
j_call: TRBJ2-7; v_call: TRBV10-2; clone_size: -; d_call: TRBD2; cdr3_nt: TGCGCCAGCACGCTAGCGGGACCAGGCCGCGAGCAGTACTTC; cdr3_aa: CASTLAGPGREQYF
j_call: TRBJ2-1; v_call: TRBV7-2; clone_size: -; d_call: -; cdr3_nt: TGTGCCAGCAGCATAGAGGCGGGGTTCGGTGGGCAGTTCTTC; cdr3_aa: CASSIEAGFGGQFF
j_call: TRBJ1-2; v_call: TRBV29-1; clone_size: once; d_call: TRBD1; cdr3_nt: TGCAGCGTTGAAAACAGGGGCAACTATGGCTACACCTTC; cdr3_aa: CSVENRGNYGYTF
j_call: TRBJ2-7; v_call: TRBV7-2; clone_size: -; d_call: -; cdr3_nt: TGTGCCAGCAGCTTAGCAGCGAATTCCTACGAGCAGTACTTC; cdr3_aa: CASSLAANSYEQYF
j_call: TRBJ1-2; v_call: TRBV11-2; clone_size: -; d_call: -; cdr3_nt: TGTGCCAGCAGCTTAACAGGGCGGGGCTACACCTTC; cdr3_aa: CASSLTGRGYTF
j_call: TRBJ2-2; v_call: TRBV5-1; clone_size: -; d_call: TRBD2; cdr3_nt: TGCGCCAGCAGCTTGGGGGCTAGCGGTGCGAACACCGGGGAGCTGTTTTTT; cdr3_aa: CASSLGASGANTGELFF
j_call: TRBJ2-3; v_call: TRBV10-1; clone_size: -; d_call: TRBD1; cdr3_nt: TGCGCCAGCAGGCCGGGACAGGGGGTGACGGATACGCAGTATTTT; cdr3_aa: CASRPGQGVTDTQYF
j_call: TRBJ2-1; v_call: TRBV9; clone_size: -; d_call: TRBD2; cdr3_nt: TGTGCCAGCAGCGTCCGGACTAGCGCGGATGAGCAGTTCTTC; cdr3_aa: CASSVRTSADEQFF
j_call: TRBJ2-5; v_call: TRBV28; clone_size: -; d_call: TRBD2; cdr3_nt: TGTGCCAGCACTCTCTCTAGCGGGAGAGTCGGAGAGACCCAGTACTTC; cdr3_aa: CASTLSSGRVGETQYF
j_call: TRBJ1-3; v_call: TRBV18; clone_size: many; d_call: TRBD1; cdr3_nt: TGTGCCAGCTCTTCGGACAGGGATGGAAACACCATATATTTT; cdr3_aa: CASSSDRDGNTIYF
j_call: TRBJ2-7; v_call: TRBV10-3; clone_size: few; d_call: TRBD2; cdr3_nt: TGTGCCATCAGGAGTAGCGGGTCCAGCTCCTACGAGCAGTACTTC; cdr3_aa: CAIRSSGSSSYEQYF
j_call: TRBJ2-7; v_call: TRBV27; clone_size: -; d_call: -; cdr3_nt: TGTGCCAGCAGTGGCTACAGGAAATCCGAGCAGTACTTC; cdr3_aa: CASSGYRKSEQYF
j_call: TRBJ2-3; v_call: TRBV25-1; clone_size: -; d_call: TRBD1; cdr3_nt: TGTGCCAGCAGTGAATATACGGGGACAGGGGGAGTTTTTACGCAGTATTTT; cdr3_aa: CASSEYTGTGGVFTQYF
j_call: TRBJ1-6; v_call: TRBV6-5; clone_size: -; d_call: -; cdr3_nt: TGTGCCAGCAGTTACACGAGCTCCTATAATTCACCCCTCCACTTT; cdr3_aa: CASSYTSSYNSPLHF
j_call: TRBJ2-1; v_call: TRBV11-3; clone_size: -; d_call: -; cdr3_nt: TGTGCCAGCAGCTTGGGTGCGGGACTCGGGGATCAGTTCTTC; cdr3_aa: CASSLGAGLGDQFF
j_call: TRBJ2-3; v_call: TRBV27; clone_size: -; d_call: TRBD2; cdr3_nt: TGTGCCAGCAGTGTCCAAGGGCTAGCGGGGACAGATACGCAGTATTTT; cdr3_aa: CASSVQGLAGTDTQYF
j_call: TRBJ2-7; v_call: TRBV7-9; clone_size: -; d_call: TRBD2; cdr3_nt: TGTGCCAGCAGCTTAGCCTCCCAGCGGGAGGGCCGCTACGAGCAGTACTTC; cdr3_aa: CASSLASQREGRYEQYF
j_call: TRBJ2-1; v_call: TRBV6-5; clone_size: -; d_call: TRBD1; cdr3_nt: TGTGCCGTGCGGCAGGGGGTTTCCAATGAGCAGTTCTTC; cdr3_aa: CAVRQGVSNEQFF
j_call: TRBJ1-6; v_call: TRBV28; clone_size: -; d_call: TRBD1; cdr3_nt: TGTGCCAGCAGTTTACCCCTACAGGGGGCAAATTCACCCCTCCACTTT; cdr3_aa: CASSLPLQGANSPLHF
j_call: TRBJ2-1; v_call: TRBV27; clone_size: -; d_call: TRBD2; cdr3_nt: TGTGCCAGCAGTTCCCTTCTAGCGGGGGAGAGCTCCTACAATGAGCAGTTCTTC; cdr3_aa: CASSSLLAGESSYNEQFF
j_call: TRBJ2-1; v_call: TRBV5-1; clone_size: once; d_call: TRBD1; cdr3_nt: TGCGCCAGCAGCTTGGGGACAGGGGGCCTGAATGAGCAGTTCTTC; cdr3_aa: CASSLGTGGLNEQFF
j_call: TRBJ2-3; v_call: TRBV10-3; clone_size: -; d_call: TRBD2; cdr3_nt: TGTGCCATCAGTGAGACCAGAAGCGGGGGGGTTACAGATACGCAGTATTTT; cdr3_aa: CAISETRSGGVTDTQYF
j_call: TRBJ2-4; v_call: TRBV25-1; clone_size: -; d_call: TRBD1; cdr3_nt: TGTGCCAGCAGTGAAGGAGAAGGGGGCGCACGCAAAAACATTCAGTACTTC; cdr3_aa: CASSEGEGGARKNIQYF
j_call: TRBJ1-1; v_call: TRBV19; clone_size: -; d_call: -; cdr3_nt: TGTGCCAGTAGTATAGCCATTGGGCCGAGACCTGAAGCTTTCTTT; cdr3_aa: CASSIAIGPRPEAFF
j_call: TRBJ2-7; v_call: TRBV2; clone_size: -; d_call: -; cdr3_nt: TGTGCCAGCAGTGAAGAAGGACAGAGCCAATACGAGCAGTACTTC; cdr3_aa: CASSEEGQSQYEQYF
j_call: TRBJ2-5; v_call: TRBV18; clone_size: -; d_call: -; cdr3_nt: TGTGCCAGCTCACCACCAGGGAGGAGAGAGACCCAGTACTTC; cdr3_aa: CASSPPGRRETQYF
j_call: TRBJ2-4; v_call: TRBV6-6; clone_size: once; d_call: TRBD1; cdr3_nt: TGTGCCAGCAGTATGACGGGACAGGCCTCCAAAAACATTCAGTACTTC; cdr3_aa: CASSMTGQASKNIQYF
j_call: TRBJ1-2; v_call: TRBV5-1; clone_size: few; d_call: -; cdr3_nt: TGCGCCAGCACCCTAGGGGACACCTACCTAGGGGGCTACACCTTC; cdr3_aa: CASTLGDTYLGGYTF
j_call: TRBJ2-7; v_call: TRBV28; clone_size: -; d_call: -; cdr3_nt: TGTGCCAGCAATAGGGAGCTGACCTACGAGCAGTACTTC; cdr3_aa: CASNRELTYEQYF
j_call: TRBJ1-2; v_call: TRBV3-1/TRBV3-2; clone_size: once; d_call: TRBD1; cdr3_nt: TGTGCCAGCAGCCCCAATGACAGGGTCGGGTATGGCTACACCTTC; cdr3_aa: CASSPNDRVGYGYTF
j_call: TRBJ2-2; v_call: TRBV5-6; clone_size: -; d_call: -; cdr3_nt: TGTGCCAGCAGCTTAGGGGACACCGGGGAGCTGTTTTTT; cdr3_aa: CASSLGDTGELFF
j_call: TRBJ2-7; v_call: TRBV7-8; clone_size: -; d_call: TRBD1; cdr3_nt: TGTGCCAGCAGCTGGGGCTCCGGGACAGGATCCTACGAGCAGTACTTC; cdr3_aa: CASSWGSGTGSYEQYF
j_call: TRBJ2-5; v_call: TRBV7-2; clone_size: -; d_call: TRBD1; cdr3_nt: TGTGCCAGCACACTGGACAGGGGGGACCCCCGGGAGACCCAGTACTTC; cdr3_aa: CASTLDRGDPRETQYF
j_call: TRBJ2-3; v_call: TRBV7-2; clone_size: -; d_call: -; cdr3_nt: TGTGCCAGCAGCTTTTGGACTAGAGGGGGGGATACGCAGTATTTT; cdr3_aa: CASSFWTRGGDTQYF
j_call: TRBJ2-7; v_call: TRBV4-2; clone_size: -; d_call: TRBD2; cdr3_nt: TGTGCCAGCAGCCAAGAGGACTCGCGGGGGGCCTTCGGGCAGTACTTC; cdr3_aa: CASSQEDSRGAFGQYF
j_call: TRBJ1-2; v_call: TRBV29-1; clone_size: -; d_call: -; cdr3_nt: TGCAGCGTTGACAGGGCTAACTATGGCTACACCTTC; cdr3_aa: CSVDRANYGYTF
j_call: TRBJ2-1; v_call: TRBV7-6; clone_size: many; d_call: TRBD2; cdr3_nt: TGTGCCAGCAGCCGAACTAGCGGGGGGGACAATGAGCAGTTCTTC; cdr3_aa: CASSRTSGGDNEQFF
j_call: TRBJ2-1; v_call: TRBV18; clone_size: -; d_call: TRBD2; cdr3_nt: TGTGCCAGCTCAGCTCCGGGACTAGCCTCCTACAATGAGCAGTTCTTC; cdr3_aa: CASSAPGLASYNEQFF
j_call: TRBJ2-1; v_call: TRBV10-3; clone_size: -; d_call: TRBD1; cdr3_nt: TGTGCCATGGGACAGGGGTATGAGCAGTTCTTC; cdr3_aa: CAMGQGYEQFF
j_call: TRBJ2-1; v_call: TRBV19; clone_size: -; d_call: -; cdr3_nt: TGTGCCAGTAGTACCACGCTCTCCCCGGGGAATGAGCAGTTCTTC; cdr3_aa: CASSTTLSPGNEQFF
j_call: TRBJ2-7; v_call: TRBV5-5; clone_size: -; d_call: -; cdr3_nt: TGTGCCAGCAGCTTGGTGACAGGCTTCGTGTCCGACGAGCAGTACTTC; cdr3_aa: CASSLVTGFVSDEQYF
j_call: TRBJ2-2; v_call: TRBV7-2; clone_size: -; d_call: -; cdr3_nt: TGTGCCAGCAGCTTAGGGCTACGGGGGAACGGGGAGCTGTTTTTT; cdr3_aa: CASSLGLRGNGELFF